This TCR beta chain derives from a study of T cell changes during pregnancy in multiple sclerosis. Repertoires were generated with immunoSEQ multiplex PCR, while TCRdb's copy carries only in-frame clones and drops some. Among around 34,000 clones listed, over 90% were seen once. The receptor was isolated from a female donor with multiple sclerosis, enrolled in a pregnancy study. The sequenced sample was CD4+ T cells from peripheral blood mononuclear cells, obtained in the second trimester of pregnancy.

In nucleotides, the CDR3 is TGTGCCAGCAGTGGCCCCGGACAGGGGCACTGGGAGCAGTACTTC. This codes for CASSGPGQGHWEQYF. This chain connects TRBV2 to TRBJ2-7, with 9 bases fitting TRBD1. The V and J ends lost 4 bases and 7 bases, in that order; junction bases with no gene match: 11. The CDR3 is 15 amino acids. From germline, CDR1 is SNHLY and CDR2 FYNNEI.